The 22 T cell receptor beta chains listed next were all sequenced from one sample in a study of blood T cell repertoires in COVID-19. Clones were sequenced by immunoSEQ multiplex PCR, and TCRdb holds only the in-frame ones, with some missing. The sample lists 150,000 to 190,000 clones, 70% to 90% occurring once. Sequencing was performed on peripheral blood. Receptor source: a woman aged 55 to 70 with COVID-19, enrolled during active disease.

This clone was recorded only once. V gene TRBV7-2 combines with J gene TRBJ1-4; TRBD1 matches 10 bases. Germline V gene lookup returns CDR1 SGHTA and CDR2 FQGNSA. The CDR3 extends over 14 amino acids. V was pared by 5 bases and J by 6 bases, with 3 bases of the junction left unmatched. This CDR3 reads CASSQDRGHEKLFF. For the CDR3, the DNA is TGTGCCAGCAGCCAAGACAGGGGGCATGAAAAACTGTTTTTT.

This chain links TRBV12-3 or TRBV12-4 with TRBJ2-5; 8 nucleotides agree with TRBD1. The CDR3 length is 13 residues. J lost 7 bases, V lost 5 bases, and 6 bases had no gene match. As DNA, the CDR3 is TGTGCCAGCAGTCTCAGGGGGCGCGGGACCCAGTACTTC. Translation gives CASSLRGRGTQYF.

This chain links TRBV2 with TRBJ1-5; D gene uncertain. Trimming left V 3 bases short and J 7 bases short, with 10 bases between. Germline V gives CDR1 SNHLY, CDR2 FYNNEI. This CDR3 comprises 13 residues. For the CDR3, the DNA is TGTGCCAGCAGTGACAGCGCGGGGCAGCCCCAGCATTTT. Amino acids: CASSDSAGQPQHF.

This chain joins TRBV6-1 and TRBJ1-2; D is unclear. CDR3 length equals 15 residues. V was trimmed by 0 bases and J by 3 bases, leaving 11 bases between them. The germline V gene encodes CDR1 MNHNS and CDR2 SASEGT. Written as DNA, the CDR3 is TGTGCCAGCAGTGAAGCGCTTCGGGGTGACTATGGCTACACCTTC. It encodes CASSEALRGDYGYTF.

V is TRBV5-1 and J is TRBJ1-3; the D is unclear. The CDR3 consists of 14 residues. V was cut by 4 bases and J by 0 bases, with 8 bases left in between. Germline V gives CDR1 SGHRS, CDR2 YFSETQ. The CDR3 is CASSPRGSGNTIYF. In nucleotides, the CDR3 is TGCGCCAGCAGCCCGCGAGGCTCTGGAAACACCATATATTTT. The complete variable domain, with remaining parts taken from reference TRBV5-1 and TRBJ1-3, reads KAGVTQTPRYLIKTRGQQVTLSCSPISGHRSVSWYQQTPGQGLQFLFEYFSETQRNKGNFPGRFSGRQFSNSRSEMNVSTLELGDSALYLCASSPRGSGNTIYFGEGSWLTVV.

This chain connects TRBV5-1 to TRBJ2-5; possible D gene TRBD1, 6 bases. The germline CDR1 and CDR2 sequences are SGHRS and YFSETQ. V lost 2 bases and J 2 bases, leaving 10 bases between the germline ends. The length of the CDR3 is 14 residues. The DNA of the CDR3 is TGCGCCAGCAGCTTCTCGGGACAACAAGAGACCCAGTACTTC. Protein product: CASSFSGQQETQYF.

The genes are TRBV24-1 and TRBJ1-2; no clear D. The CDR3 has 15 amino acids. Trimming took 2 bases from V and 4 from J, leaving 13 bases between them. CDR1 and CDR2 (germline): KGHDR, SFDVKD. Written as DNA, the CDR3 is TGTGCCACCAGTGATTCCGGGAATGCCATCTATGGCTACACCTTC. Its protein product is CATSDSGNAIYGYTF.

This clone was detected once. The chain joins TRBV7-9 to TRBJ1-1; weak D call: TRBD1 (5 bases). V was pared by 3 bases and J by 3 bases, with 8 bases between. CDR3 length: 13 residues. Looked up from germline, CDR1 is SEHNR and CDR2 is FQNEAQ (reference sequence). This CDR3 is CASSFTGYTEAFF. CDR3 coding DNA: TGTGCCAGCAGCTTCACAGGTTACACTGAAGCTTTCTTT.

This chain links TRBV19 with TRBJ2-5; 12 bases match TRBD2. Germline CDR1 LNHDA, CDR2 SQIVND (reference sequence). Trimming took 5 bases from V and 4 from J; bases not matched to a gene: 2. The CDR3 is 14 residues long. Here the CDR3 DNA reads TGTGCCAGTAGTTCGGGACTAGCGGGAGAGACCCAGTACTTC. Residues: CASSSGLAGETQYF.

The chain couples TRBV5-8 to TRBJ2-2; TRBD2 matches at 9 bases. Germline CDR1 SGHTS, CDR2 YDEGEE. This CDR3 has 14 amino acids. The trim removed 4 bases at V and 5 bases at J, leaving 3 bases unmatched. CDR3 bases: TGTGCCAGCAGCAGGGGACTAGCAACCGGGGAGCTGTTTTTT. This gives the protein CASSRGLATGELFF.

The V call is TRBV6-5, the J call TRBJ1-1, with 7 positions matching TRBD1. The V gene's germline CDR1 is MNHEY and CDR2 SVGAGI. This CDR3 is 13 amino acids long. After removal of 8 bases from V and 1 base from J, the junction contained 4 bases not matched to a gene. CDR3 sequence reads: CASGQASNTEAFF. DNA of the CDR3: TGTGCCAGCGGACAGGCGTCGAACACTGAAGCTTTCTTT.

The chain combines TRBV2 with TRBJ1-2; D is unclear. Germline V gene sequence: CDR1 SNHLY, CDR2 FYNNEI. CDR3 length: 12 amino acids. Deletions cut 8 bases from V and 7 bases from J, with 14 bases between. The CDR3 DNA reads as TGTGCCAGCGGGAGGGCATACGCTGGCTACACCTTC. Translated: CASGRAYAGYTF.

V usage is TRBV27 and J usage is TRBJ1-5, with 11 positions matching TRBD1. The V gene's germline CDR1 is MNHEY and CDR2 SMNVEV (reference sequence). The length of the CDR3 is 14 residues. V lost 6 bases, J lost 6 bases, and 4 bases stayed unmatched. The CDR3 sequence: CASSRDRGGQPQHF. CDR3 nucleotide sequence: TGTGCCAGCAGCCGGGACAGGGGGGGTCAGCCCCAGCATTTT.

In nucleotides, the CDR3 is TGTGCCAGTCAGTTGGGCGACGGAAACACCATATATTTT. Amino acid sequence: CASQLGDGNTIYF. The V and J genes are TRBV14 and TRBJ1-3; D is ambiguous. Germline values: CDR1 SGHDN, CDR2 FVKESK. Deletions cut 9 bases from V and 4 bases from J, with 13 bases between. The CDR3 extends over 13 amino acids.

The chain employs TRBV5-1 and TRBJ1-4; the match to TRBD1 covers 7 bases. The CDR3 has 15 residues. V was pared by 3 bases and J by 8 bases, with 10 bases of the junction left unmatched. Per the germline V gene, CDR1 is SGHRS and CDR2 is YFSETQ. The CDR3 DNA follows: TGCGCCAGCAGCTCCTCCGGGACAGATGTCGAAAAACTGTTTTTT. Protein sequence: CASSSSGTDVEKLFF.

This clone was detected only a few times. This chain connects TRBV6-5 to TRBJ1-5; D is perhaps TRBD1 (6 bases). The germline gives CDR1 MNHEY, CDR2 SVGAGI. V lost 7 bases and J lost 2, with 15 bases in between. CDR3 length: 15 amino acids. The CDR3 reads CASNIQGYGNQPQHF. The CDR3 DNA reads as TGTGCCAGCAACATACAGGGTTATGGCAATCAGCCCCAGCATTTT.

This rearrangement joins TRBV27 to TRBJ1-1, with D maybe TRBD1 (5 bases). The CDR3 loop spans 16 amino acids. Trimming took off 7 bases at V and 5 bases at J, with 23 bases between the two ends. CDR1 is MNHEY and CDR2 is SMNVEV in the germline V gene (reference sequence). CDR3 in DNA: TGTGCCAGCAAAATATTAATTGGGGGGAGAGGAACTGAAGCTTTCTTT. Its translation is CASKILIGGRGTEAFF.

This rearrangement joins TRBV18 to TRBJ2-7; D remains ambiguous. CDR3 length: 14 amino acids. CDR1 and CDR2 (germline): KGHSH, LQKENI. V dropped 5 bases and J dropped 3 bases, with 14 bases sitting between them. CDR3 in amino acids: CASSKGSGLYEQYF. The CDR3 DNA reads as TGTGCCAGCTCAAAAGGCTCTGGGCTCTACGAGCAGTACTTC.

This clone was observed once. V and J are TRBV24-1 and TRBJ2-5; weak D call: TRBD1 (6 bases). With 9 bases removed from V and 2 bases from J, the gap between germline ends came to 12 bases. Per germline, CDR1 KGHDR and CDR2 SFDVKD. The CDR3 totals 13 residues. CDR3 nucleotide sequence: TGTGCCACCGCCAGGGGATCGCAAGAGACCCAGTACTTC. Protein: CATARGSQETQYF.

CDR3 protein: CASSLTGGIETQYF. CDR3 nucleotides: TGTGCCAGCAGCCTCACAGGGGGCATAGAGACCCAGTACTTC. This chain uses TRBV27 with TRBJ2-5; 9 bases align to TRBD1. The germline V gene encodes CDR1 MNHEY and CDR2 SMNVEV (reference sequence). Trimming removed 6 bases from V and 4 bases from J; junction bases left unmatched: 6. CDR3 length: 14 amino acids.

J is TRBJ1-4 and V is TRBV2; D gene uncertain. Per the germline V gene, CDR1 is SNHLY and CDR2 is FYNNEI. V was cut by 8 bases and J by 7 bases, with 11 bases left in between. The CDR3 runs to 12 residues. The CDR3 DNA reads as TGTGCCAGCGGTCGATGGAGTGAAAAACTGTTTTTT. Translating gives CASGRWSEKLFF.

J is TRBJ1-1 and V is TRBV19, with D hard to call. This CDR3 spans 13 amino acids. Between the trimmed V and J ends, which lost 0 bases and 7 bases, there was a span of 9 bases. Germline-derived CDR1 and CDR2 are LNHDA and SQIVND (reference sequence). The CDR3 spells CASSIDREDEAFF. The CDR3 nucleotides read TGTGCCAGTAGTATAGACCGGGAGGATGAAGCTTTCTTT.